This T cell receptor (beta chain) stems from a study of vaccination effects on CD4 cells after COVID-19. Study details: The cohort was immunized with two doses of either the BNT162b2 or mRNA-1273 vaccine. General study findings and limits: Convalescent patients numbered few in the study; early post-infection timepoints were missing entirely. Substantial clonal contraction characterized both infection- and vaccine-induced clones late after vaccination.

Antigen-specific CD4+ T cell clonotypes were called by their expansion after viral peptide-pool culture in ViraFEST. After less than twelve days in culture, the CD4+ T cells were isolated. None of these healthy vaccinees had been infected with SARS-CoV-2 before vaccination. On both days 3 and 7, half of the culture medium was replaced with IL-2 medium. The CDR3 runs 14 residues. V gave up 0 bases and J gave up 5 bases, with 10 bases separating them. The germline CDR1 and CDR2 sequences are MNHNS and SASEGT. TCRdb keeps only in-frame clones here, not all; method: immunoSEQ multiplex PCR. Among approximately 40,000 clones listed, around 68% were seen once. Regarding this clone: Antigen: not known.

The genes are TRBV6-1 and TRBJ1-1; unclear D gene. This receptor was identified in a human donor who received a COVID-19 vaccine. This material consisted of CD4+ T cells from PBMCs cultured with SARS-CoV-2 spike peptides, taken before COVID-19 vaccination. This chain's CDR3 is CASSEAGQRTEAFF. CDR3 nucleotide sequence: TGTGCCAGCAGTGAAGCAGGCCAGCGGACTGAAGCTTTCTTT.